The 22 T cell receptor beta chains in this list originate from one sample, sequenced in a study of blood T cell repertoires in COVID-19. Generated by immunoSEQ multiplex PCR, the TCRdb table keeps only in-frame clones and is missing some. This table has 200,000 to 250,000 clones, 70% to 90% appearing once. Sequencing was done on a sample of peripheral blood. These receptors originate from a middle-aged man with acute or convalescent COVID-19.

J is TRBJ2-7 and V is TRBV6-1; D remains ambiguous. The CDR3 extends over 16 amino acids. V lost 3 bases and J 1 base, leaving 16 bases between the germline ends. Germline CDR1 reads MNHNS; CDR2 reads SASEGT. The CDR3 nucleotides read TGTGCCAGCAGTGATACAATCGGGTGGAGTTCCTACGAGCAGTACTTC. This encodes CASSDTIGWSSYEQYF.

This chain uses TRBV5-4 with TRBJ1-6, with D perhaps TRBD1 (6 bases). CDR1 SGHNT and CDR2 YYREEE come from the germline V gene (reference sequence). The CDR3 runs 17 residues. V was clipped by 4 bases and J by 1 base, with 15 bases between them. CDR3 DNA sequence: TGTGCCAGCAGCAAAGGGGGGGTAGGGTCCTATAATTCACCCCTCCACTTT. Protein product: CASSKGGVGSYNSPLHF.

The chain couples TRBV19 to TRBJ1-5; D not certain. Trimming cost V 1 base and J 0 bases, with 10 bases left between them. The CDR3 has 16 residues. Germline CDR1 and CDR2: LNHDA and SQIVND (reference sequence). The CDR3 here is CASSIGAGNSNQPQHF. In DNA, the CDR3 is TGTGCCAGTAGTATAGGTGCGGGGAATAGCAATCAGCCCCAGCATTTT.

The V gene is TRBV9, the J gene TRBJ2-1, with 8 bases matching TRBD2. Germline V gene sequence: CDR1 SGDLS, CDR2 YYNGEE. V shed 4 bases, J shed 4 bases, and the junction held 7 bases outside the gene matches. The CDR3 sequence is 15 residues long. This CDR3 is CASSRAGGPYNEQFF. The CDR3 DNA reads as TGTGCCAGCAGCCGGGCGGGGGGCCCTTACAATGAGCAGTTCTTC. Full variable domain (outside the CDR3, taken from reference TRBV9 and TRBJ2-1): DSGVTQTPKHLITATGQRVTLRCSPRSGDLSVYWYQQSLDQGLQFLIQYYNGEERAKGNILERFSAQQFPDLHSELNLSSLELGDSALYFCASSRAGGPYNEQFFGPGTRLTVL.

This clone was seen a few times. Here the CDR3 reads CAIRPGADTQYF. DNA for the CDR3: TGTGCCATCAGGCCGGGGGCAGATACGCAGTATTTT. The J gene is TRBJ2-3, the V gene TRBV10-3, with D perhaps matching TRBD2 (6 bases). The V gene's germline CDR1 is ENHRY and CDR2 SYGVKD. The V and J ends lost 6 bases and 4 bases respectively, with 8 bases between them. The CDR3 runs 12 residues.

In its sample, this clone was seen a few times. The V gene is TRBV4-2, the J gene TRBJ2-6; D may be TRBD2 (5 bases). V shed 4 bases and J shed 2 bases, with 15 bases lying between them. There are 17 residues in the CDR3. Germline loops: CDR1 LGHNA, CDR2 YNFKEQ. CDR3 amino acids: CASSPDGENTGANVLTF. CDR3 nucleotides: TGTGCCAGCAGCCCGGACGGGGAAAACACTGGGGCCAACGTCCTGACTTTC.

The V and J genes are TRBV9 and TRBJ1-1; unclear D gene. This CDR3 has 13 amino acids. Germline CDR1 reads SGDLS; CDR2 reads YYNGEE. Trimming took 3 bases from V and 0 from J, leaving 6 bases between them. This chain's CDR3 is CASSAQLNTEAFF. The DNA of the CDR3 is TGTGCCAGCAGCGCACAGCTGAACACTGAAGCTTTCTTT. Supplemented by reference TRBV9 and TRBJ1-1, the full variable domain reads DSGVTQTPKHLITATGQRVTLRCSPRSGDLSVYWYQQSLDQGLQFLIQYYNGEERAKGNILERFSAQQFPDLHSELNLSSLELGDSALYFCASSAQLNTEAFFGQGTRLTVV.

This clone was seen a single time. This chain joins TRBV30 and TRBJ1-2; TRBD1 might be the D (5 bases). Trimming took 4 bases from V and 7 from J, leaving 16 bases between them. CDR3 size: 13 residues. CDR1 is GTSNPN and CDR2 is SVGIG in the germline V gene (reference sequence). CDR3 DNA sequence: TGTGCCTGGATAGCCACAGGCCTAGGTGGCTACACCTTC. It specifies CAWIATGLGGYTF.

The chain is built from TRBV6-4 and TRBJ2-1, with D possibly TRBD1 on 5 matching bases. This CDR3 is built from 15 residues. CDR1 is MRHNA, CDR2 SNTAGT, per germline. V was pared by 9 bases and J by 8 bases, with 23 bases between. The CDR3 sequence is CARRALKIRGDEQFF. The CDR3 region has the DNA TGTGCCAGGCGTGCGCTTAAAATTAGGGGCGATGAGCAGTTCTTC.

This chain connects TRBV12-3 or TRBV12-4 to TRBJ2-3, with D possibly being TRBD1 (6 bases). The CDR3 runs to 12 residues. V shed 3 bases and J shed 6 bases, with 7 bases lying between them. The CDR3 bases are TGTGCCAGCAGTTTGGGGGCCGATACGCAGTATTTT. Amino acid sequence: CASSLGADTQYF.

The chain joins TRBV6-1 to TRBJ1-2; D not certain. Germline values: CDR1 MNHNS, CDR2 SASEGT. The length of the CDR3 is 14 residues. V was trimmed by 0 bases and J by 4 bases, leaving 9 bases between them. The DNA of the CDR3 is TGTGCCAGCAGTGAAGCTACACCGATCTATGGCTACACCTTC. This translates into CASSEATPIYGYTF.

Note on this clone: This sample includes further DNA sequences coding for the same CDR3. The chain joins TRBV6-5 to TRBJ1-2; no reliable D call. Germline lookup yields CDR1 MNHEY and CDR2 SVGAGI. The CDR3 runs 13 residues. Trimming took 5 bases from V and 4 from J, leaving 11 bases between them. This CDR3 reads CASSPSPLYGYTF. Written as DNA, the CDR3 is TGTGCCAGCAGTCCTAGCCCACTCTATGGCTACACCTTC.

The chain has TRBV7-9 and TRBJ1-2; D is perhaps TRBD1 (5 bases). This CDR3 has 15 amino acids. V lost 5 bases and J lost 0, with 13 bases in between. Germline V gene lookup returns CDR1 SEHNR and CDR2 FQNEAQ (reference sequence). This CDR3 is CASSPMEGSNYGYTF. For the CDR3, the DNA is TGTGCCAGCAGCCCAATGGAGGGGTCTAACTATGGCTACACCTTC.

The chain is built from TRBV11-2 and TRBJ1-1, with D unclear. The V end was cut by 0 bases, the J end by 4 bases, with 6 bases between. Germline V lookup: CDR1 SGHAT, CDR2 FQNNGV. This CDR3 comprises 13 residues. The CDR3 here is CASSLEGVTEAFF. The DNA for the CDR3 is TGTGCCAGCAGCTTAGAGGGAGTCACTGAAGCTTTCTTT.

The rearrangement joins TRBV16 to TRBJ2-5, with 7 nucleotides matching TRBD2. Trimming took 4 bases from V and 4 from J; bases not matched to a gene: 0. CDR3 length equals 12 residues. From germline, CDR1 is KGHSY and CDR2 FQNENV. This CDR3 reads CASSRGGETQYF. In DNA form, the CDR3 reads TGTGCCAGCAGCCGCGGGGGAGAGACCCAGTACTTC.

The CDR3 DNA reads TGCGCCAGCAGCTCCGCGGGGGGTTCCTATGGCTACACCTTC. This gives the protein CASSSAGGSYGYTF. This chain joins TRBV5-1 and TRBJ1-2, with D tentatively TRBD1 (5 bases). Germline V gene sequence: CDR1 SGHRS, CDR2 YFSETQ. Trimming removed 3 bases at V and 4 bases at J, with 13 bases between. This CDR3 region has 14 residues. Full variable domain (missing parts from reference TRBV5-1 and TRBJ1-2): KAGVTQTPRYLIKTRGQQVTLSCSPISGHRSVSWYQQTPGQGLQFLFEYFSETQRNKGNFPGRFSGRQFSNSRSEMNVSTLELGDSALYLCASSSAGGSYGYTFGSGTRLTVV.

DNA of the CDR3: TGTGCCAGCAGCCAGACAGGGGTCTATGGCTACACCTTC. Protein sequence: CASSQTGVYGYTF. V and J are TRBV28 and TRBJ1-2; TRBD1 matches at 8 bases. The CDR3 spans 13 residues. The V gene end was trimmed by 6 bases and the J gene end by 4 bases; junction bases not matched to a gene: 4. Germline-derived CDR1 and CDR2 are MDHEN and SYDVKM.

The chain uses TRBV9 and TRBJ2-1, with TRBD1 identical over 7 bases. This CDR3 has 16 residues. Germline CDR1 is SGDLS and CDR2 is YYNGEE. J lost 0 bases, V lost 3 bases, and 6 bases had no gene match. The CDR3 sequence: CASSDSRDSSYNEQFF. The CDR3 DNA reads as TGTGCCAGCAGCGACTCCCGGGACAGCTCCTACAATGAGCAGTTCTTC.

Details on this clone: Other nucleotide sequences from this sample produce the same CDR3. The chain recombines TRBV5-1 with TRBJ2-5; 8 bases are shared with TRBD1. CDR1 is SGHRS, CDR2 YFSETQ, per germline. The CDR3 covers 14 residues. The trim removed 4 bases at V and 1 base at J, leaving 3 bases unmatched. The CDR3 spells CASSPGQGQETQYF. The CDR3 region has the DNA TGCGCCAGCAGCCCAGGACAGGGCCAAGAGACCCAGTACTTC.

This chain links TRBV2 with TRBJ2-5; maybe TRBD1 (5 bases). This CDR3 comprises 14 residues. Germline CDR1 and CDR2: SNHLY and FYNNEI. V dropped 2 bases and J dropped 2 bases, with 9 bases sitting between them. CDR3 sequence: CASSESSGQETQYF. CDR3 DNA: TGTGCCAGCAGTGAAAGCTCAGGGCAAGAGACCCAGTACTTC.

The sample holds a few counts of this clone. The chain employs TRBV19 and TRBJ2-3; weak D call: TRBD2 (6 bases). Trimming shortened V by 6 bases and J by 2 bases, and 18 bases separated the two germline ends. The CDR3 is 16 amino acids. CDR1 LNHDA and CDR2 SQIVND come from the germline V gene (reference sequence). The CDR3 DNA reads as TGTGCCAGTAGACGCGGGACCGACAAAAACACAGATACGCAGTATTTT. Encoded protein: CASRRGTDKNTDTQYF.

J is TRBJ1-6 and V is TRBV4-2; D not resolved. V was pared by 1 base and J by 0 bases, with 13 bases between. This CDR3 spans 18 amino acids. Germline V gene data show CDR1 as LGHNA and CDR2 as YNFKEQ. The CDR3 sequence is CASSQAATGSSYNSPLHF. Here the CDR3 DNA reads TGTGCCAGCAGCCAAGCCGCGACGGGGAGCTCCTATAATTCACCCCTCCACTTT.